This TCR beta chain emerged from a study of cytomegalovirus exposure and HLA in healthy donors. Sequencing used immunoSEQ multiplex PCR; TCRdb keeps in-frame clones, though not all of them. Among under 200,000 clones listed, just under 90% were seen once. On this clone: Its matching antigen is unknown.

Study conclusions and caveats: Using the classifier, cytomegalovirus status was reportedly diagnosed with high specificity and sensitivity.

The CDR3 length is 14 residues. The V end was cut by 0 bases, the J end by 5 bases, with 10 bases between. Germline CDR1 and CDR2: MGHRA and YSYEKL. The specimen sequenced was PBMCs. The chain has TRBV4-1 and TRBJ2-5, with D unresolved. The clonotype comes from a woman between 18 and 29 years old in good health and CMV-seropositive. In DNA form, the CDR3 reads TGCGCCAGCAGCCAAGATCAAGGCAGGGAGACCCAGTACTTC. Amino acids: CASSQDQGRETQYF.